A selection of T cell receptor beta chains follows, all from one sample in a study of blood T cell repertoires in COVID-19. Generated by immunoSEQ multiplex PCR, the TCRdb table keeps only in-frame clones and is missing some. The sample includes about 300,000 clones, around 84% seen only once; the top ten take approximately 4.1%. Sequenced: PBMCs or T cells enriched from blood (not recorded which). All receptors derive from a man younger than 40 who had recovered from COVID-19. Each CDR3 is given with its conserved first and last residue. D genes are given only for firm matches. Only some rows state a clone size, as once, few, many or a class for expanded clones.

clone_size | j_call | d_call | v_call | cdr3_nt | cdr3_aa
NA | TRBJ1-2 | TRBD1 | TRBV10-2 | TGCGCCAGCAGAATTGGGACAGCAAGGGGCTACACCTTC | CASRIGTARGYTF
NA | TRBJ2-3 | NA | TRBV29-1 | TGCAGCGCTTACTCTAGCGCCAGCACAGATACGCAGTATTTT | CSAYSSASTDTQYF
NA | TRBJ1-1 | NA | TRBV25-1 | TGTGCCAGCCGAAGAGGCGGGACGAACACTGAAGCTTTCTTT | CASRRGGTNTEAFF
NA | TRBJ1-2 | NA | TRBV30 | TGTGCCTGGAGAGGGGGGGGATCCTATGGCTACACCTTC | CAWRGGGSYGYTF
NA | TRBJ2-7 | TRBD2 | TRBV23-1 | TGCGCCAGCAGTCCGACAACCGGGACTAGCGGGATAGTTATGTACGAGCAGTACTTC | CASSPTTGTSGIVMYEQYF
NA | TRBJ1-6 | NA | TRBV10-1 | TGCGCCAGCAGTGGTGAGCCCAATTCACCCCTCCACTTT | CASSGEPNSPLHF
NA | TRBJ1-5 | NA | TRBV19 | TGTGCCAGTAGTGTAACATCAGCCCGGGTTCAGCCCCAGCATTTT | CASSVTSARVQPQHF
NA | TRBJ2-7 | NA | TRBV27 | TGTGCCAGCAGTCTAGGTCTGGCCTACGAGCAGTACTTC | CASSLGLAYEQYF
NA | TRBJ1-1 | NA | TRBV9 | TGTGCCAGCAGCGTAAGCCTCCTAAACACTGAAGCTTTCTTT | CASSVSLLNTEAFF
NA | TRBJ2-3 | TRBD2 | TRBV19 | TGTGCCAGTAGAAAGCGGGACCTTAGCACAGATACGCAGTATTTT | CASRKRDLSTDTQYF
NA | TRBJ2-3 | NA | TRBV30 | TGTGCCTGGAGGGCTAGCAGCACAGATACGCAGTATTTT | CAWRASSTDTQYF
NA | TRBJ2-1 | NA | TRBV2 | TGTGCCAGCAAAGTCCCAAGAGAGTGGCGGGACCCCTTCAATGAGCAGTTCTTC | CASKVPREWRDPFNEQFF
once | TRBJ1-2 | NA | TRBV30 | TGTGCCTGGAACGACGGCTTCCGGAGCTATGGCTACACCTTC | CAWNDGFRSYGYTF
NA | TRBJ2-7 | TRBD2 | TRBV7-2 | TGTGCCAGCAGCTTAGGCCCAGGCGGGGGGGCGGAGGAGCAGTACTTC | CASSLGPGGGAEEQYF
NA | TRBJ2-7 | NA | TRBV18 | TGTGCCAGCTCACCACCCCCCGGGGTAAGTGAGCAGTACTTC | CASSPPPGVSEQYF
NA | TRBJ2-1 | NA | TRBV6-1 | TGTGCCAGCAGTGAATTTAGTACAGGGTCCTACAATGAGCAGTTCTTC | CASSEFSTGSYNEQFF
NA | TRBJ2-3 | TRBD2 | TRBV5-1 | TGCGCCAGCAGCTTGGCCTCGGTATGGACTAGCGGGGGGAGCACAGATACGCAGTATTTT | CASSLASVWTSGGSTDTQYF
NA | TRBJ2-7 | NA | TRBV30 | TGTGCCTGGAGTCGTCCAGGGCGAGACGAGCAGTACTTC | CAWSRPGRDEQYF
once | TRBJ1-5 | TRBD1 | TRBV7-9 | TGTGCCAGCAGCTTAGAGAGCTGGACAGGGACTCAGCCCCAGCATTTT | CASSLESWTGTQPQHF
once | TRBJ2-5 | NA | TRBV29-1 | TGCAGCGTTGAAGATCGGCGGGCTAGGCCCCAAGAGACCCAGTACTTC | CSVEDRRARPQETQYF
few | TRBJ1-1 | NA | TRBV19 | TGTGCCAGTAGTATGGGGGGAATCGTGACTGAAGCTTTCTTT | CASSMGGIVTEAFF
NA | TRBJ1-6 | NA | TRBV11-2 | TGTGCCAGCAGCTTAATTAGCGCGGGGGCGAGAGGATCACCCCTCCACTTT | CASSLISAGARGSPLHF
NA | TRBJ2-1 | NA | TRBV28 | TGTGCCAGCAGTTCCGTAGCCGCCGCGAGCTCCTACAATGAGCAGTTCTTC | CASSSVAAASSYNEQFF
NA | TRBJ1-1 | TRBD1 | TRBV6-5 | TGTGCCAGCAGGAAACAGGGGGTAACGACTGAAGCTTTCTTT | CASRKQGVTTEAFF
NA | TRBJ2-7 | TRBD1 | TRBV2 | TGTGCCAGCAGAGAACAGGGGGCTATTATATCCTACGAGCAGTACTTC | CASREQGAIISYEQYF
NA | TRBJ1-2 | NA | TRBV12-3/TRBV12-4 | TGTGCCAGCAGTCTACGGGACATTAAGGGCTACACCTTC | CASSLRDIKGYTF
NA | TRBJ2-1 | NA | TRBV12-5 | TGTGCTAGTGGTTTCGTGTCCGATGAGCAGTTCTTC | CASGFVSDEQFF
once | TRBJ1-4 | NA | TRBV30 | TGTGCCTGGGGGCGGAGGGGGGGAGAAAAACTGTTTTTT | CAWGRRGGEKLFF
NA | TRBJ2-5 | NA | TRBV29-1 | TGCAGCGTTGCGGGTGGACAGACTACCCAGTACTTC | CSVAGGQTTQYF
once | TRBJ1-2 | NA | TRBV7-6 | TGTGCCAGCAGCTTAGATAGCGGACACCTGAGGTCCAACTATGGCTACACCTTC | CASSLDSGHLRSNYGYTF
NA | TRBJ2-1 | TRBD2 | TRBV4-2 | TGTGCCAGCAGCCAAGATTCAGCTAGCGGGGGGGATGAGCAGTTCTTC | CASSQDSASGGDEQFF
few | TRBJ2-1 | NA | TRBV6-4 | TGTGCCAGCAGTGACTCTCGGGGCTACAATGAGCAGTTCTTC | CASSDSRGYNEQFF
NA | TRBJ2-7 | TRBD1 | TRBV2 | TGTGCCCGCAGGGGACAGAGACCGTACGAGCAGTACTTC | CARRGQRPYEQYF
NA | TRBJ1-5 | TRBD1 | TRBV5-6 | TGTGCCAGCAGCTCACGACAGGGGGCTCAGCCCCAGCATTTT | CASSSRQGAQPQHF
NA | TRBJ2-5 | TRBD2 | TRBV19 | TGTGCCAGTAGTACTGCCGGACTAGCTGAAGAGACCCAGTACTTC | CASSTAGLAEETQYF
NA | TRBJ2-7 | TRBD2 | TRBV7-2 | TGTGCCAGCAGCTTAGCCCCCCGACTAGCGGGAGCGGGGGAGCAGTACTTC | CASSLAPRLAGAGEQYF
NA | TRBJ2-1 | TRBD2 | TRBV6-9 | TGTGCCAGCAGCGATCGGGCTACTAGCGGGGGGCCGTACAATGAGCAGTTCTTC | CASSDRATSGGPYNEQFF
NA | TRBJ2-1 | TRBD1 | TRBV27 | TGTGCCAGCAGTTTTGGGGACAGGGCCTACAATGAGCAGTTCTTC | CASSFGDRAYNEQFF
NA | TRBJ2-3 | NA | TRBV10-1 | TGCGCCAGCAGTGGGGGGCGTCTAACAGATACGCAGTATTTT | CASSGGRLTDTQYF
NA | TRBJ2-3 | TRBD2 | TRBV11-3 | TGTGCCAGCAGCTTACGGCGCGGGAGGCCCGCAGATACGCAGTATTTT | CASSLRRGRPADTQYF
NA | TRBJ2-1 | NA | TRBV19 | TGTGCCAGTAAAGGAGACAATGAGCAGTTCTTC | CASKGDNEQFF
NA | TRBJ1-6 | NA | TRBV24-1 | TGTGCCACCAGTGATTTTTTCAGGGAAAATTCACCCCTCCACTTT | CATSDFFRENSPLHF
NA | TRBJ1-1 | NA | TRBV29-1 | TGCAGCCACAGTCTACAGACCCGAAACGCTGAAGCTTTCTTT | CSHSLQTRNAEAFF
NA | TRBJ2-3 | NA | TRBV11-3 | TGTGCCAGCAGCTTAGTTGCGGGAAGCACAGATACGCAGTATTTT | CASSLVAGSTDTQYF
NA | TRBJ1-6 | TRBD1 | TRBV27 | TGTGCTACCGGGTGGGGACAGCCTAATTCACCCCTCCACTTT | CATGWGQPNSPLHF